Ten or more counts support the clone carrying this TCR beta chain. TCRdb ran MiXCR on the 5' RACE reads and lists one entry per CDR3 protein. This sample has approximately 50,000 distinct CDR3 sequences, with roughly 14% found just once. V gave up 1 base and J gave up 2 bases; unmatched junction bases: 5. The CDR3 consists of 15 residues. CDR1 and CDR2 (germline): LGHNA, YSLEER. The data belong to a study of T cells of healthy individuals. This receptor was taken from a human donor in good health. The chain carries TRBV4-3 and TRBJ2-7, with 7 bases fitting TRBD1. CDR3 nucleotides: TGCGCCAGCAGCCAAGTAGACAGGGACACCTACGAGCAGTACTTC. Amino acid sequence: CASSQVDRDTYEQYF.